This T cell receptor beta chain appears in the sequencing data of a study of CD8+CD57+ T cells in acquired aplastic anemia. Patients sequenced had flow cytometry evidence of CD8+CD57+ cell expansion. This clonotype was counted between two and nine times. Investigators profiled TCR beta VDJ and CDR3 from genomic DNA template. MiXCR, run by TCRdb on the reads, gives a single entry per CDR3 protein. The table shows under 350,000 distinct CDR3 sequences, with approximately 60% occurring only once. Sequenced input: sorted CD4+, CD8+, or CD8+CD57+ T cells (not recorded which) from PBMCs. This clonotype was obtained from a human donor with aplastic anemia.

CDR3 in amino acids: CSALGRGLHEQYF. CDR3 DNA: TGCAGTGCATTAGGGAGGGGGCTCCACGAGCAGTACTTC. This chain connects TRBV20-1 to TRBJ2-7, with D tentatively TRBD1 or TRBD2 (7 bases each). Germline values: CDR1 DFQATT, CDR2 SNEGSKA (reference sequence). V dropped 6 bases and J dropped 5 bases, with 17 bases sitting between them. This CDR3 spans 13 amino acids.